A single sample is the source of the 28 T cell receptor beta chains below, sequenced in a study of regulatory T cells in long-lasting Graves disease. Time point denoted: newly diagnosed GD, antithyroid drugs for less than 3 months. PBMC RNA was the source of the TCR library. Arm-PCR of CDR3 regions and iRepertoire HTBI primers were the basis on which TCR beta libraries were built. TCRdb passed the multiplex PCR reads through MiXCR, listing each CDR3 protein once. The sample has hundreds of thousands of distinct CDR3 sequences, around an eighth seen once; the top ten hold over 7.5%. These data are also associated with another study on T cells in Graves' hyperthyroidism and ophthalmopathy.

This material consisted of peripheral blood mononuclear cells (PBMCs), taken at new diagnosis, from a patient treated with antithyroid drugs. Receptors were obtained from a man aged 25 to 40 with Graves disease.

This clonotype came up once. The chain employs TRBV28 and TRBJ2-5, with 9 bases that match TRBD1. The CDR3 consists of 14 residues. The germline gives CDR1 MDHEN, CDR2 SYDVKM. V trimming: 7 bases; J trimming: 3 bases; junction bases outside the gene matches: 6. The CDR3: CASNPGTGKETQYF. CDR3 DNA: TGTGCCAGCAATCCCGGGACAGGGAAAGAGACCCAGTACTTC.

This clonotype was recorded at least ten times. This chain uses TRBV12-3 or TRBV12-4 with TRBJ2-2, with a weak D call TRBD2 (6 bases). V lost 5 bases and J lost 6, with 13 bases in between. CDR3 length equals 14 residues. The chain's CDR3 is CASSPGVLAGELFF. CDR3 DNA sequence: TGTGCCAGCAGTCCGGGGGTTTTGGCCGGGGAGCTGTTTTTT.

Only a few counts were recorded for this clonotype. The V gene is TRBV7-8, the J gene TRBJ2-2; TRBD1 agrees at 7 bases. V shed 4 bases and J 4 bases; nucleotides not matched to a gene: 6. This CDR3 spans 15 amino acids. Germline V CDR1 and CDR2: SGHVS, FQNEAQ. In DNA form, the CDR3 reads TGTGCCAGCAGCTCAAGGGACAGAACCACCGGGGAGCTGTTTTTT. Translation gives CASSSRDRTTGELFF. Full variable domain (outside the CDR3, taken from reference TRBV7-8 and TRBJ2-2): GAGVSQSPRYKVAKRGQDVALRCDPISGHVSLFWYQQALGQGPEFLTYFQNEAQLDKSGLPSDRFFAERPEGSVSTLKIQRTQQEDSAVYLCASSSRDRTTGELFFGEGSRLTVL.

This clonotype was counted ten times or more. The chain uses TRBV7-2 and TRBJ2-1; 9 bases fit TRBD1. Germline V gene sequence: CDR1 SGHTA, CDR2 FQGNSA. With V trimmed by 5 bases and J by 12 bases, 2 bases remained unmatched. The CDR3 has 11 residues. The CDR3, as DNA: TGTGCCAGCAGCAGGACAGGGGCGCAGTTCTTC. The encoded protein is CASSRTGAQFF. The full variable domain, completed using reference TRBV7-2 and TRBJ2-1, is GAGVSQSPSNKVTEKGKDVELRCDPISGHTALYWYRQSLGQGLEFLIYFQGNSAPDKSGLPSDRFSAERTGGSVSTLTIQRTQQEDSAVYLCASSRTGAQFFGPGTRLTVL.

This clonotype was detected many times. The chain combines TRBV12-3 or TRBV12-4 with TRBJ2-3; 9 bases line up with TRBD1. V lost 5 bases to trimming and J lost 1 base; unmatched junction nucleotides: 1. The CDR3 is 14 residues long. CDR3: CASSHRGRTDTQYF. CDR3 nucleotides: TGTGCCAGCAGTCACAGGGGGCGCACAGATACGCAGTATTTT.

This clonotype was picked up many times. V is TRBV10-1 and J is TRBJ2-1; D gene ambiguous. This CDR3 comprises 14 residues. Germline CDR1 and CDR2: WNHNN and SYGVQD (reference sequence). The germline V and J ends were trimmed by 9 bases and 1 base, with 13 bases remaining between them. CDR3 region: CASSSSYSYNEQFF. CDR3 DNA: TGCGCCAGTTCCTCATCTTATTCCTACAATGAGCAGTTCTTC.

Only a few counts were recorded for this clonotype. This chain joins TRBV25-1 and TRBJ2-7; no reliable D call. The CDR3 length is 12 residues. Trimming left V 9 bases short and J 8 bases short, with 17 bases between. Germline CDR1 reads MGHDK; CDR2 reads SYGVNS. CDR3 in DNA: TGTGCCAGTTCTCCCGTATCTGAAAAGCAGTACTTC. It specifies CASSPVSEKQYF.

A word on this clonotype: This may stem from a read error, because a much larger clone lies one nucleotide away. V is TRBV19 and J is TRBJ1-4; D might be TRBD1 (6 bases). Per germline, CDR1 LNHDA and CDR2 SQIVND (reference sequence). The CDR3 consists of 14 residues. Here the CDR3 DNA reads TGTGCCGGTAGTATCCAACAGGGTCGGGAAAAACTGTTTTTT. This gives the protein CAGSIQQGREKLFF.

In its sample, this clonotype was seen a few times. This chain connects TRBV5-1 to TRBJ2-6; D remains unclear. Germline values: CDR1 SGHRS, CDR2 YFSETQ. V shed 0 bases and J shed 0 bases, with 7 bases lying between them. This CDR3 has 16 amino acids. CDR3 amino acids: CASSLDFNSGANVLTF. For the CDR3, the DNA is TGCGCCAGCAGCTTGGATTTCAACTCTGGGGCCAACGTCCTGACTTTC. Variable domain in full (rest from reference TRBV5-1 and TRBJ2-6): KAGVTQTPRYLIKTRGQQVTLSCSPISGHRSVSWYQQTPGQGLQFLFEYFSETQRNKGNFPGRFSGRQFSNSRSEMNVSTLELGDSALYLCASSLDFNSGANVLTFGAGSRLTVL.

This clonotype was recorded many times. This chain connects TRBV5-1 to TRBJ2-5, with D possibly being TRBD1 (6 bases). Germline lookup yields CDR1 SGHRS and CDR2 YFSETQ. This CDR3 is built from 13 residues. V lost 2 bases and J 3 bases, leaving 8 bases between the germline ends. DNA of the CDR3: TGCGCCAGCAGCTTACAGGGTGAAGAGACCCAGTACTTC. This codes for CASSLQGEETQYF.

With respect to this clonotype: A much larger clone differs by one base, so this may be a read error. V usage is TRBV7-2 and J usage is TRBJ2-5; tentatively, D is TRBD1 (5 bases). There are 18 residues in the CDR3. CDR1 and CDR2 from the germline V gene are SGHTA and FQGNSA. The CDR3 DNA sequence: TGTGCCAGAAGCTTAGTTCAGGGAAGAGTTTTGCGGCAAGAGACCCAGTACTTC. Translated: CARSLVQGRVLRQETQYF.

This clonotype was seen many times. The gene calls are TRBV11-2 and TRBJ2-7, with TRBD1 as a possible D gene (5 bases). The germline gives CDR1 SGHAT, CDR2 FQNNGV. Trimming shortened V by 5 bases and J by 13 bases, and 21 bases separated the two germline ends. This CDR3 spans 13 amino acids. CDR3 DNA sequence: TGTGCCAGCAGCACCCCCCTGACAGAACGGCAATACTTC. It codes for CASSTPLTERQYF.

A single count supports this clonotype. The chain recombines TRBV27 with TRBJ1-2; tentatively, D is TRBD1 (6 bases). This CDR3 is 14 amino acids long. Germline V gives CDR1 MNHEY, CDR2 SMNVEV (reference sequence). V was trimmed by 5 bases and J by 6 bases, leaving 16 bases between them. The CDR3, as DNA: TGTGCCAGCAGTATGAATTGGGCAGGGGATGGCTACACCTTC. Its protein product is CASSMNWAGDGYTF.

J is TRBJ2-1 and V is TRBV15; TRBD2 matches at 9 bases. The V segment lost 7 bases and the J segment 5 bases; nucleotides outside the gene matches: 9. The CDR3 has 15 residues. Germline CDR1 is LNHNV and CDR2 is YYDKDF (reference sequence). The CDR3 is CATTPGLAGHNEQFF. In DNA, the CDR3 is TGTGCCACCACCCCAGGTCTAGCGGGACACAATGAGCAGTTCTTC.

This clonotype was detected ten times or more. This chain links TRBV29-1 with TRBJ2-2; TRBD1 is a possible D gene (6 bases). V lost 6 bases and J lost 8, with 13 bases in between. Germline CDR1 and CDR2: SQVTM and ANQGSEA. The CDR3 has 12 residues. CDR3 coding DNA: TGCAGCGTACTCACAGGGATTGGGGAGCTGTTTTTT. Protein product: CSVLTGIGELFF.

This clonotype came up a few times. The gene calls are TRBV12-3 or TRBV12-4 and TRBJ1-2; D remains ambiguous. Trimming pared 6 bases from V and 8 bases from J, leaving 16 bases between. This CDR3 has 13 amino acids. This chain's CDR3 is CASRTGSAGGYTF. The DNA for the CDR3 is TGTGCCAGCAGGACCGGGTCCGCGGGGGGCTACACCTTC.

Note on this clonotype: A much more abundant neighbour one base away suggests this may be a read error. This chain joins TRBV10-3 and TRBJ2-3; no clear D. Germline V lookup: CDR1 ENHRY, CDR2 SYGVKD. V was pared by 10 bases and J by 3 bases, with 17 bases between. There are 14 residues in the CDR3. The CDR3 DNA reads as TGTGCCACACGGACCTTCGACGAGACAGATACGCAGTATTTT. Its protein is CATRTFDETDTQYF.

This clonotype was observed many times. The chain recombines TRBV6-5 with TRBJ2-7, with TRBD1 identical over 9 bases. This CDR3 region has 16 residues. Trimming took 0 bases from V and 3 from J; bases not matched to a gene: 6. Germline assignment: CDR1 MNHEY and CDR2 SVGAGI. CDR3 DNA: TGTGCCAGCAGTTACTCGGCCGGGACAGGGTACTACGAGCAGTACTTC. As protein: CASSYSAGTGYYEQYF.

This clonotype was picked up a small number of times. This chain connects TRBV3-1 to TRBJ2-7, with 9 bases lining up with TRBD2. Trimming took 1 base from V and 2 from J; bases not matched to a gene: 3. CDR1 is LGHDT and CDR2 is YNNKEL in the germline V gene (reference sequence). CDR3 length: 15 residues. This chain's CDR3 is CASSQGLAVTYEQYF. CDR3 nucleotide sequence: TGTGCCAGCAGCCAAGGACTAGCGGTAACCTACGAGCAGTACTTC.

At least ten counts were recorded for this clonotype. The genes are TRBV24-1 and TRBJ1-5, with 12 nucleotides matching TRBD1. Trimming cost V 5 bases and J 7 bases; bases outside gene matches: 8. Germline V gives CDR1 KGHDR, CDR2 SFDVKD. The CDR3 loop spans 16 amino acids. The CDR3 DNA reads as TGTGCCACCAGTGGGGGACAGGGGGCGCCGGGGCAGCCCCAGCATTTT. As protein: CATSGGQGAPGQPQHF.

This chain uses TRBV3-1 with TRBJ2-2; D gene unclear. Trimming shortened V by 2 bases and J by 2 bases, and 9 bases separated the two germline ends. The CDR3 covers 15 residues. Per germline, CDR1 LGHDT and CDR2 YNNKEL (reference sequence). The CDR3 loop reads CASSQMTDNTGELFF. In nucleotides, the CDR3 is TGTGCCAGCAGCCAAATGACGGACAACACCGGGGAGCTGTTTTTT. The whole variable domain, remainder taken from reference TRBV3-1 and TRBJ2-2, is DTAVSQTPKYLVTQMGNDKSIKCEQNLGHDTMYWYKQDSKKFLKIMFSYNNKELIINETVPNRFSPKSPDKAHLNLHINSLELGDSAVYFCASSQMTDNTGELFFGEGSRLTVL.

As concerns this clonotype: A much larger clonotype is one base distant, so this may be a read error. The chain combines TRBV11-2 with TRBJ2-6, with D perhaps matching TRBD1 (5 bases). Germline CDR1 and CDR2: SGHAT and FQNNGV. This CDR3 is built from 15 residues. The CDR3 sequence is CASSARKTGANVLAF. Written as DNA, the CDR3 is TGTGCCAGCAGCGCCAGGAAAACTGGGGCCAACGTCCTGGCTTTC.

V and J are TRBV25-1 and TRBJ1-4, with D tentatively TRBD1 (5 bases). The CDR3 covers 15 residues. Germline V CDR1 and CDR2: MGHDK, SYGVNS. V lost 7 bases, J lost 4 bases, and 16 bases lay in between. The CDR3 coding sequence is TGTGCCAGCAAGGATAGGGACTACTATAATGAAAAACTGTTTTTT. This gives the protein CASKDRDYYNEKLFF. Combining the CDR3 with reference TRBV25-1 and TRBJ1-4 gives the whole variable domain EADIYQTPRYLVIGTGKKITLECSQTMGHDKMYWYQQDPGMELHLIHYSYGVNSTEKGDLSSESTVSRIRTEHFPLTLESARPSHTSQYLCASKDRDYYNEKLFFGSGTQLSVL.

This clonotype occurred many times. The junction departs from the called germline gene at one end, perhaps through a read error. The chain links TRBV5-1 to TRBJ2-5; 8 bases map to TRBD2. The CDR3 sequence is 14 residues long. CDR1 is SGHRS, CDR2 YFSETQ, per germline. The CDR3 spells CASSLATGGETQYF. CDR3 nucleotides: TGTGCCAGCAGTCTGGCTACGGGAGGGGAGACCCAGTACTTC.

This clonotype was seen at least ten times. The chain employs TRBV6-5 and TRBJ2-5; 9 positions agree with TRBD1. The CDR3 extends over 15 amino acids. Germline-derived CDR1 and CDR2 are MNHEY and SVGAGI. The V segment lost 0 bases and the J segment 4 bases; nucleotides outside the gene matches: 3. In nucleotides, the CDR3 is TGTGCCAGCAGTTACTCCGGGACAGGGAGAGAGACCCAGTACTTC. It encodes CASSYSGTGRETQYF.

This clonotype occurred many times. The chain uses TRBV12-3 or TRBV12-4 and TRBJ2-7, with D possibly called TRBD1 or TRBD2 (7 bases each). There are 16 residues in the CDR3. The germline V and J ends were trimmed by 5 bases and 5 bases, with 22 bases remaining between them. The CDR3 loop reads CASSPGGGRVLDEQYF. The CDR3 nucleotides are TGTGCCAGCAGTCCAGGGGGGGGGAGGGTACTAGACGAGCAGTACTTC.

This clonotype was picked up a small number of times. V and J are TRBV5-1 and TRBJ2-1; the D gene could be TRBD1 or TRBD2 (5 bases each). Per germline, CDR1 SGHRS and CDR2 YFSETQ. V was pared by 4 bases and J by 5 bases, with 16 bases between. This CDR3 is 15 amino acids long. The chain's CDR3 is CASSRGRIEDNEQFF. CDR3 sequence (DNA): TGCGCCAGCAGCAGGGGACGGATAGAAGACAATGAGCAGTTCTTC. Complete variable domain (other parts from reference TRBV5-1 and TRBJ2-1): KAGVTQTPRYLIKTRGQQVTLSCSPISGHRSVSWYQQTPGQGLQFLFEYFSETQRNKGNFPGRFSGRQFSNSRSEMNVSTLELGDSALYLCASSRGRIEDNEQFFGPGTRLTVL.

This clonotype was seen repeatedly, ten times or more. The J gene is TRBJ2-3, the V gene TRBV20-1; D not certain. The CDR3 consists of 14 residues. V was clipped by 5 bases and J by 1 base, with 13 bases between them. Germline CDR1 and CDR2: DFQATT and SNEGSKA (reference sequence). CDR3 protein: CSALATGRTDTQYF. As DNA, the CDR3 is TGCAGTGCTCTCGCCACGGGTCGCACAGATACGCAGTATTTT.